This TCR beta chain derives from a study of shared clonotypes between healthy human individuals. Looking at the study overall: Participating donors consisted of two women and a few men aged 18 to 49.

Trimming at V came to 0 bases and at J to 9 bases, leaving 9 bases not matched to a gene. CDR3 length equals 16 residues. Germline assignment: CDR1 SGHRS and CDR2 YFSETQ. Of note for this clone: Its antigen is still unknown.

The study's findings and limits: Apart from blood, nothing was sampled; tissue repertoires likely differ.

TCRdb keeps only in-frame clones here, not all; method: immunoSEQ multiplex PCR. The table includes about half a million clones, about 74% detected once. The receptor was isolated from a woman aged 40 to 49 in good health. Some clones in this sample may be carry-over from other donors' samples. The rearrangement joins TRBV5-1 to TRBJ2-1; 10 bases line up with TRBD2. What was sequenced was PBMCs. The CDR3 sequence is CASSLAPSGSSVEQFF. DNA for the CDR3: TGCGCCAGCAGCTTGGCCCCTAGCGGGAGTTCCGTTGAGCAGTTCTTC.